This T cell receptor (beta chain) appears in the sequencing data of a study of T cell clones after liver transplantation. The CDR3 contains 15 residues. The V end lost 2 bases, the J end lost 0 bases, and 12 bases lay between the germline ends. Germline V lookup: CDR1 SGHNT, CDR2 YYREEE (reference sequence). Data came from immunoSEQ multiplex PCR; TCRdb stores just in-frame clones and leaves some out. The sample lists about 50,000 clones; over 55% were seen once. The material was CD4+ T cells from blood, obtained roughly 55 months after liver transplant. The source is a human patient who received a liver transplant. Some T cells may be graft donor cells. The V and J genes are TRBV5-4 and TRBJ2-7; tentatively, D is TRBD2 (5 bases). CDR3 in DNA: TGTGCCAGCAGCTTAGGTCCGGGGAGCTCCTACGAGCAGTACTTC. It codes for CASSLGPGSSYEQYF.